This T cell receptor (beta chain) derives from a study of cytomegalovirus exposure and HLA in healthy donors. PCR involved 60 Vbeta and 13 Jbeta primers. TCRdb keeps only in-frame clones here, not all; method: immunoSEQ multiplex PCR. The sample contains roughly 160,000 clones, 70% to 85% of which appear only once. The CDR3 sequence is 14 residues long. Germline V gene lookup returns CDR1 SGHAT and CDR2 FQNNGV. V dropped 2 bases and J dropped 4 bases, with 10 bases sitting between them. The sample taken for sequencing was PBMCs. This chain links TRBV11-2 with TRBJ2-3; D is possibly TRBD2 (6 bases). This receptor was taken from a man aged 45-65 years in good health and CMV-seropositive. The CDR3 sequence: CASSLNTSPDTQYF. In DNA form, the CDR3 reads TGTGCCAGCAGCTTAAACACTAGCCCAGATACGCAGTATTTT.